The 10 T cell receptor beta chains reported below all come from one sample, sequenced in a study of blood T cell repertoires in COVID-19. Measured with immunoSEQ multiplex PCR; TCRdb has only the in-frame clones, and not every one. The profile shows about 320,000 clones, roughly nine tenths of them singletons. The specimen was peripheral blood. These receptor sequences come from a woman aged 30 to 39 with COVID-19, enrolled during active disease.

The CDR3 protein is CASSEVGQPQHF. The CDR3 nucleotides read TGTGCCAGCAGTGAAGTCGGTCAGCCCCAGCATTTT. The rearrangement links TRBV6-1 to TRBJ1-5; D ambiguous. Germline V gene sequence: CDR1 MNHNS, CDR2 SASEGT. The CDR3 has 12 amino acids. Trimming shortened V by 1 base and J by 6 bases, and 4 bases separated the two germline ends.

V gene TRBV5-1 combines with J gene TRBJ2-5; 15 bases match TRBD2. Germline V gene sequence: CDR1 SGHRS, CDR2 YFSETQ. The CDR3 is made up of 15 amino acids. The J segment lost 5 bases and the V segment lost 5 bases, leaving 4 bases of the junction unmatched. The CDR3 nucleotides read TGCGCCAGCAGTTTTGGGACTAGCGGGGGGGAGACCCAGTACTTC. This encodes CASSFGTSGGETQYF. Drawing the rest from reference TRBV5-1 and TRBJ2-5, the complete variable domain is KAGVTQTPRYLIKTRGQQVTLSCSPISGHRSVSWYQQTPGQGLQFLFEYFSETQRNKGNFPGRFSGRQFSNSRSEMNVSTLELGDSALYLCASSFGTSGGETQYFGPGTRLLVL.

The chain joins TRBV3-1 (or the pseudogene TRBV3-2) to TRBJ1-2, with 7 bases identical to TRBD1. CDR3 length: 14 amino acids. From germline, CDR1 is LGHDT and CDR2 YNNKEL (reference sequence). With V trimmed by 3 bases and J by 4 bases, 5 bases remained unmatched. The CDR3 spells CASSQAGQAYGYTF. The CDR3 region has the DNA TGTGCCAGCAGCCAGGCCGGACAGGCCTATGGCTACACCTTC.

J is TRBJ1-2 and V is TRBV4-1; no firm D call. Germline V CDR1 and CDR2: MGHRA, YSYEKL. Trimming stripped 2 bases from V and 1 base from J, with 11 bases between. This CDR3 comprises 15 residues. The CDR3 here is CASSQYTNVNYGYTF. Written as DNA, the CDR3 is TGCGCCAGCAGCCAATACACCAACGTTAACTATGGCTACACCTTC.

The chain has TRBV30 and TRBJ1-2, with no clear D. Trimming cost V 2 bases and J 6 bases, with 16 bases left between them. CDR1 is GTSNPN and CDR2 is SVGIG in the germline V gene (reference sequence). The length of the CDR3 is 14 residues. The CDR3 region is CAWSLGNFGDGYTF. The CDR3 DNA sequence: TGTGCCTGGAGTCTCGGGAATTTCGGGGATGGCTACACCTTC.

The chain combines TRBV18 with TRBJ1-2; 7 bases align to TRBD1. In germline, CDR1 is KGHSH, CDR2 LQKENI. V was pared by 2 bases and J by 4 bases, with 7 bases of the junction left unmatched. The CDR3 loop spans 15 amino acids. For the CDR3, the DNA is TGTGCCAGCTCACCAGGAGGACAGGTATCCTATGGCTACACCTTC. Protein product: CASSPGGQVSYGYTF. Filled out from reference TRBV18 and TRBJ1-2, the complete variable domain reads NAGVMQNPRHLVRRRGQEARLRCSPMKGHSHVYWYRQLPEEGLKFMVYLQKENIIDESGMPKERFSAEFPKEGPSILRIQQVVRGDSAAYFCASSPGGQVSYGYTFGSGTRLTVV.

The rearrangement uses TRBV30 and TRBJ2-1; the match to TRBD1 covers 7 bases. Looked up from germline, CDR1 is GTSNPN and CDR2 is SVGIG (reference sequence). The CDR3 has 13 amino acids. The trim removed 7 bases at V and 2 bases at J, leaving 5 bases unmatched. Here the CDR3 DNA reads TGTGCCTATCAGGGGGTAGCCTACAATGAGCAGTTCTTC. Protein product: CAYQGVAYNEQFF. Looking up the rest from reference TRBV30 and TRBJ2-1 gives the full variable domain: SQTIHQWPATLVQPVGSPLSLECTVEGTSNPNLYWYRQAAGRGLQLLFYSVGIGQISSEVPQNLSASRPQDRQFILSSKKLLLSDSGFYLCAYQGVAYNEQFFGPGTRLTVL.

This chain links TRBV9 with TRBJ1-5; 7 bases map to TRBD1. The J segment lost 1 base and the V segment lost 4 bases, leaving 11 bases of the junction unmatched. CDR3 length equals 17 residues. CDR1 SGDLS and CDR2 YYNGEE come from the germline V gene. The CDR3 here is CASSSRPGGWSNQPQHF. CDR3 nucleotides: TGTGCCAGCAGCTCTCGACCAGGGGGTTGGAGCAATCAGCCCCAGCATTTT.

The V and J genes are TRBV18 and TRBJ1-2, with TRBD1 matching 7 bases. This CDR3 spans 14 amino acids. V dropped 3 bases and J dropped 5; count of bases not matched to a gene: 6. The germline CDR1 and CDR2 sequences are KGHSH and LQKENI. This chain's CDR3 is CASSPTGLLYGYTF. In nucleotides, the CDR3 is TGTGCCAGCTCACCGACAGGGTTACTATATGGCTACACCTTC.

The chain couples TRBV5-4 to TRBJ1-5, with no clear D. Trimming removed 0 bases at V and 3 bases at J, with 10 bases between. The CDR3 consists of 15 residues. CDR1 is SGHNT, CDR2 YYREEE, per germline (reference sequence). The CDR3 here is CASSLGPGTNQPQHF. The CDR3 DNA reads TGTGCCAGCAGCTTGGGACCGGGTACCAATCAGCCCCAGCATTTT.